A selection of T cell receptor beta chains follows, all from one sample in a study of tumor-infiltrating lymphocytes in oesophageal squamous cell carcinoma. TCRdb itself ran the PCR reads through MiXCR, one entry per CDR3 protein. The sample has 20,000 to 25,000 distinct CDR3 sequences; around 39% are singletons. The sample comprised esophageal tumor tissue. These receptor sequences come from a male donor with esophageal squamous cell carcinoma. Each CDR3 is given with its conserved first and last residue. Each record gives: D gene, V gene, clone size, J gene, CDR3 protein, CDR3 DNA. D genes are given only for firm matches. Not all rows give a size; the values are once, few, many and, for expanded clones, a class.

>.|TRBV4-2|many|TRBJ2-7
CASSQAGAAYEQYF
TGTGCCAGCAGCCAAGCGGGGGCTGCCTACGAGCAGTACTTC
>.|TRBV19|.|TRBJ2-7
CASSVARTPSYNEQYF
TGTGCCAGTAGTGTGGCTAGGACTCCCTCCTACAATGAGCAGTACTTC
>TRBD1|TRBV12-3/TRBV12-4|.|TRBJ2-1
CASSPYRGESYNEQFF
TGTGCCAGCAGTCCGTACAGGGGGGAATCCTACAATGAGCAGTTCTTC
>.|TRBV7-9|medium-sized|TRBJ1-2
CASSLDTGIGGYTF
TGTGCCAGCAGCTTAGACACAGGGATTGGTGGCTACACCTTC
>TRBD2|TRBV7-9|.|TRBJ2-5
CASSYPSGQETQYF
TGTGCCAGCAGCTACCCTAGCGGCCAAGAGACCCAGTACTTC
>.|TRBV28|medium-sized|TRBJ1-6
CASTEGSYNSPLHF
TGTGCCAGCACGGAAGGCTCCTATAATTCACCCCTCCACTTT
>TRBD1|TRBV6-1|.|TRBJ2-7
CASSPHRGSSYEQYF
TGTGCCAGCAGTCCACACAGGGGGTCCTCCTACGAGCAGTACTTC
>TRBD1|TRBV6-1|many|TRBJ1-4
CASSVDRGGEKLFF
TGTGCCAGCAGCGTCGACAGGGGGGGTGAAAAACTGTTTTTT
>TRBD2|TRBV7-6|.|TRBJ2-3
CASSPLSPNPTSGSGDTQYF
TGTGCCAGCAGCCCACTAAGCCCAAACCCGACTAGCGGGAGTGGAGATACGCAGTATTTT
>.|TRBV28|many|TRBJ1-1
CASSPRTRAGTEAFF
TGTGCCAGCAGTCCCCGGACCCGGGCGGGAACTGAAGCTTTCTTT
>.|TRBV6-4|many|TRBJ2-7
CASSTLWSYEQYF
TGTGCCAGCAGCACGCTTTGGTCCTACGAGCAGTACTTC
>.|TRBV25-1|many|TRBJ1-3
CASSGPGKNTIYF
TGTGCCAGCAGTGGGCCAGGAAAAAACACCATATATTTT
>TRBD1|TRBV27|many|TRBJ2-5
CASSLWTGGRETQYF
TGTGCCAGCAGTTTATGGACAGGGGGCCGAGAGACCCAGTACTTC
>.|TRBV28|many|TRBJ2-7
CASSRQGSYEQYF
TGTGCCAGCAGTAGGCAGGGTAGCTACGAGCAGTACTTC
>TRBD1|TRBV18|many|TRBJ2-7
CASSPDRGSYEQYF
TGTGCCAGCTCACCGGACAGGGGGTCCTACGAGCAGTACTTC
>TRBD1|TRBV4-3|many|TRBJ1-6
CASSRRGQGSPLHF
TGCGCCAGCAGCCGCCGGGGACAGGGATCACCCCTCCACTTT
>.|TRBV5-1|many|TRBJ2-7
CASSLGGTSPYEQYF
TGCGCCAGCAGCTTAGGAGGGACCTCACCCTACGAGCAGTACTTC